Listed below are T cell receptor beta chains from one sample, sequenced in a study of beta chain features in type 1 diabetes. Sequenced by immunoSEQ multiplex PCR; TCRdb stores in-frame clones only, minus some. The sample comprises 430,000 or so clones, approximately 10% of which are singletons, and approximately 0.045% rests with the top ten. Sequenced input: naive CD4+ T cells from blood. These receptors were taken from a woman under 30 in good health. CDR3s leave out the opening cysteine and the closing phenylalanine or tryptophan. A D gene is named only where the DNA matches it firmly.

D gene: -
J gene: TRBJ2-3
V gene: TRBV14
CDR3 protein: ASSQDPYRPQY

D gene: -
J gene: TRBJ1-1
V gene: TRBV6-5
CDR3 protein: ASRWSLNTEAF

D gene: -
J gene: TRBJ2-3
V gene: TRBV29-1
CDR3 protein: SSRGRTTDTQY

D gene: TRBD1
J gene: TRBJ2-5
V gene: TRBV2
CDR3 protein: ASSRQGSGETQY

D gene: -
J gene: TRBJ2-5
V gene: TRBV2
CDR3 protein: ASRRRQQETQY

D gene: -
J gene: TRBJ1-1
V gene: TRBV18
CDR3 protein: ASSSQGTEAF

D gene: -
J gene: TRBJ2-1
V gene: TRBV19
CDR3 protein: ASSRGGLGGSYNEQF

D gene: -
J gene: TRBJ1-4
V gene: TRBV18
CDR3 protein: ASSPIAGEVLTNEKLF

D gene: -
J gene: TRBJ1-5
V gene: TRBV30
CDR3 protein: AWSVRSASNQPQH

D gene: -
J gene: TRBJ1-4
V gene: TRBV5-1
CDR3 protein: ASQRGRRTNEKLF

D gene: -
J gene: TRBJ2-7
V gene: TRBV15
CDR3 protein: ATSTGRAVRDEQY

D gene: -
J gene: TRBJ1-2
V gene: TRBV14
CDR3 protein: ASSHLNRKEMGGYT

D gene: -
J gene: TRBJ2-3
V gene: TRBV7-9
CDR3 protein: ASREWDAADTQY

D gene: -
J gene: TRBJ2-1
V gene: TRBV7-3
CDR3 protein: ASSLEGPYNEQF

D gene: -
J gene: TRBJ2-5
V gene: TRBV18
CDR3 protein: ASSPHSGGQETQY

D gene: -
J gene: TRBJ2-7
V gene: TRBV14
CDR3 protein: ASSPVPRGQSFSYEQY

D gene: TRBD1
J gene: TRBJ2-7
V gene: TRBV19
CDR3 protein: ASSIARDRADEQY

D gene: -
J gene: TRBJ2-5
V gene: TRBV7-9
CDR3 protein: ASSFRDTQETQY

D gene: -
J gene: TRBJ1-1
V gene: TRBV7-9
CDR3 protein: ASSLRAGGSTEAF

D gene: -
J gene: TRBJ2-1
V gene: TRBV4-2
CDR3 protein: ASSQDNREGYNEQF

D gene: -
J gene: TRBJ2-6
V gene: TRBV7-9
CDR3 protein: ASSFKDSRANVLT

D gene: -
J gene: TRBJ1-2
V gene: TRBV7-9
CDR3 protein: ASSLTNQGNYGYT

D gene: -
J gene: TRBJ2-1
V gene: TRBV29-1
CDR3 protein: SVSYNEQF

D gene: -
J gene: TRBJ1-5
V gene: TRBV4-3
CDR3 protein: ASSQDYGDQPQH

D gene: -
J gene: TRBJ1-2
V gene: TRBV4-3
CDR3 protein: ASSQDGGVPGYT

D gene: -
J gene: TRBJ1-1
V gene: TRBV6-1
CDR3 protein: ASSEVLFRTEAF

D gene: -
J gene: TRBJ2-1
V gene: TRBV7-9
CDR3 protein: ASILHDNEQF

D gene: -
J gene: TRBJ2-2
V gene: TRBV15
CDR3 protein: ATSKRPGNLNTGELF

D gene: -
J gene: TRBJ2-2
V gene: TRBV29-1
CDR3 protein: SVAGLLATGELF

D gene: TRBD1
J gene: TRBJ1-1
V gene: TRBV7-3
CDR3 protein: ASSLAGQATEAF

D gene: -
J gene: TRBJ2-1
V gene: TRBV7-3
CDR3 protein: ASSLLGDRLTQF

D gene: -
J gene: TRBJ2-5
V gene: TRBV7-9
CDR3 protein: ASSLWTLQETQY

D gene: TRBD2
J gene: TRBJ2-3
V gene: TRBV28
CDR3 protein: ASSLYSQTSGGRNTQY

D gene: TRBD2
J gene: TRBJ2-7
V gene: TRBV11-1
CDR3 protein: ASSLDWASGSYEQY

D gene: -
J gene: TRBJ2-3
V gene: TRBV5-4
CDR3 protein: ASSFGGISTDTQY

D gene: TRBD1
J gene: TRBJ2-1
V gene: TRBV7-2
CDR3 protein: ASSSDRGSYNEQF

D gene: -
J gene: TRBJ1-3
V gene: TRBV25-1
CDR3 protein: ASSESPGTGNTIY

D gene: -
J gene: TRBJ1-2
V gene: TRBV5-1
CDR3 protein: ASSLGQMYYGYT

D gene: TRBD2
J gene: TRBJ2-1
V gene: TRBV4-1
CDR3 protein: ASSQGGRGNNEQF